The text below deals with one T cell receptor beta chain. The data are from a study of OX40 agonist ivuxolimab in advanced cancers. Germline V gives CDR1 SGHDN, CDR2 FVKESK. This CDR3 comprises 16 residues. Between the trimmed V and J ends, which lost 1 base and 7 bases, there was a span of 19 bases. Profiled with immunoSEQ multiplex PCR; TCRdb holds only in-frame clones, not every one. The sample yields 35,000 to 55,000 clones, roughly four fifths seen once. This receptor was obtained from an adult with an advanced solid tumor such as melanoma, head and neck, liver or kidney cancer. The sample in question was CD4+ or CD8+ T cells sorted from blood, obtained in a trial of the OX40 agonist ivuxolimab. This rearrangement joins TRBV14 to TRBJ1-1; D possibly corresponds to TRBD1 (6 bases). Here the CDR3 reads CASSQVPWRLRGEAFF. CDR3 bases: TGTGCCAGCAGCCAAGTACCCTGGAGACTCAGGGGTGAAGCTTTCTTT. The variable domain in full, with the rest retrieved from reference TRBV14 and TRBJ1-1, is EAGVTQFPSHSVIEKGQTVTLRCDPISGHDNLYWYRRVMGKEIKFLLHFVKESKQDESGMPNNRFLAERTGGTYSTLKVQPAELEDSGVYFCASSQVPWRLRGEAFFGQGTRLTVV.